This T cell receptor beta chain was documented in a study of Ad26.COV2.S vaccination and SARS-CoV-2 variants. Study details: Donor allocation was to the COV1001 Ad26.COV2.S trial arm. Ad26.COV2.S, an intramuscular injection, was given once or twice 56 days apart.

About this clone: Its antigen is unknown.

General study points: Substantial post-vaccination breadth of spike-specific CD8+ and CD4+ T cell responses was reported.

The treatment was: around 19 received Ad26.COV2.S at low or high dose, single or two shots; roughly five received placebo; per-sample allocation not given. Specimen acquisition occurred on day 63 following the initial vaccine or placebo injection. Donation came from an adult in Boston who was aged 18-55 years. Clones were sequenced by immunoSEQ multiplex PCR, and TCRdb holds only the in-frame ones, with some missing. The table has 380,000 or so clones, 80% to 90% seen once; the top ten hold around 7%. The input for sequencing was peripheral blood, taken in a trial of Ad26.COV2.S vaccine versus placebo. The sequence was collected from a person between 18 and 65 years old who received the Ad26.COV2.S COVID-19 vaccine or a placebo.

The DNA for the CDR3 is TGTGCCAGCAGCCTTGGGACAGGGGACAATCAGCCCCAGCATTTT. The encoded protein is CASSLGTGDNQPQHF. V is TRBV3-1 (or the pseudogene TRBV3-2) and J is TRBJ1-5; 10 nucleotides agree with TRBD1. The ends lost 4 bases at V and 3 bases at J; junction bases unmatched: 3. CDR3 length equals 15 residues. CDR1 and CDR2 (germline): LGHDT, YNNKEL (reference sequence).